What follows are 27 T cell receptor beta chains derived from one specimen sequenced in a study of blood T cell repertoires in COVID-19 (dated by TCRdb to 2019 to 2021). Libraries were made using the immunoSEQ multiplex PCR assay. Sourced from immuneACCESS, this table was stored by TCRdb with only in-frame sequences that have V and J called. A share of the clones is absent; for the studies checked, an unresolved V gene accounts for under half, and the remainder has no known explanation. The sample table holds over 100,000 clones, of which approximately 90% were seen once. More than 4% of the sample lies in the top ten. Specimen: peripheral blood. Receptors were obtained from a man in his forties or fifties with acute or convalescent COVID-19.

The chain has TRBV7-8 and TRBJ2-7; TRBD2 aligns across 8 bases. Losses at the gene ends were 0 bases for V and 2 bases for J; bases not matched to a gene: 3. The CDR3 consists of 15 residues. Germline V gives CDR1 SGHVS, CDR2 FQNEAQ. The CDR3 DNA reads TGTGCCAGCAGCTTAGCCGGTAGCGGGGCCTACGAGCAGTACTTC. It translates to CASSLAGSGAYEQYF.

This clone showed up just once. Here the CDR3 reads CASSTTGLADNEQFF. CDR3 coding DNA: TGTGCCAGCAGTACGACGGGACTAGCGGACAATGAGCAGTTCTTC. The chain joins TRBV7-8 to TRBJ2-1; 11 nucleotides line up with TRBD2. Germline V lookup: CDR1 SGHVS, CDR2 FQNEAQ. The CDR3 has 15 residues. The V segment lost 6 bases and the J segment 5 bases; nucleotides outside the gene matches: 6.

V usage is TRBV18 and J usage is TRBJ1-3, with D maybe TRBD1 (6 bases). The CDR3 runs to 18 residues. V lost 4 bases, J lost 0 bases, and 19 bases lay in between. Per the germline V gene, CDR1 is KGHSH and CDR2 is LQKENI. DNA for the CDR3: TGTGCCAGCTCACGAACCGGGACATTGTTAGCCTCTGGAAACACCATATATTTT. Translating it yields CASSRTGTLLASGNTIYF.

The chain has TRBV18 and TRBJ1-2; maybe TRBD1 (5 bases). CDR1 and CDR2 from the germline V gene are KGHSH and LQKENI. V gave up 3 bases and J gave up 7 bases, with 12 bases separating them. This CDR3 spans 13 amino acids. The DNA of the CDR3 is TGTGCCAGCTCACCCAGACAGTACTTTGGCTACACCTTC. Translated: CASSPRQYFGYTF.

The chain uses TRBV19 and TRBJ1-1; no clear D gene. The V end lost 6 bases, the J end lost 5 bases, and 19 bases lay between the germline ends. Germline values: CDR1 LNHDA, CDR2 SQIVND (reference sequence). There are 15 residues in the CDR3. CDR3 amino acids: CASRSGWRSQTEAFF. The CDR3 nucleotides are TGTGCCAGTAGGTCTGGATGGAGGAGCCAGACTGAAGCTTTCTTT.

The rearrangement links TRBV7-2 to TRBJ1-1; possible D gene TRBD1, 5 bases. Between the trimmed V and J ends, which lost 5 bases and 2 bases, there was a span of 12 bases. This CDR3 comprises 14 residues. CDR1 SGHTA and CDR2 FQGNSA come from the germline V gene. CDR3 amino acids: CASSLVRTNTEAFF. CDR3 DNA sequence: TGTGCCAGCAGCCTCGTGAGGACAAACACTGAAGCTTTCTTT. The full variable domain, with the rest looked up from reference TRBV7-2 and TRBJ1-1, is GAGVSQSPSNKVTEKGKDVELRCDPISGHTALYWYRQSLGQGLEFLIYFQGNSAPDKSGLPSDRFSAERTGGSVSTLTIQRTQQEDSAVYLCASSLVRTNTEAFFGQGTRLTVV.

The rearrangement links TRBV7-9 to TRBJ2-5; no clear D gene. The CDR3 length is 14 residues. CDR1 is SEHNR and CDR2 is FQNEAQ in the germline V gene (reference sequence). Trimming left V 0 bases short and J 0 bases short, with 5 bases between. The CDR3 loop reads CASSLAEYQETQYF. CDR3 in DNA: TGTGCCAGCAGCTTAGCAGAGTACCAAGAGACCCAGTACTTC.

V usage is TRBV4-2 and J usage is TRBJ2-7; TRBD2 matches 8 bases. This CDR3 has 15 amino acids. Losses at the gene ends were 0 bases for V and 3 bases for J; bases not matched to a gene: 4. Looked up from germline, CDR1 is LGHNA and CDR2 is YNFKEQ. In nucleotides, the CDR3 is TGTGCCAGCAGCCAAGATCCCAGCGGGGGCTACGAGCAGTACTTC. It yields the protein CASSQDPSGGYEQYF.

As DNA, the CDR3 is TGTGCCAGCAGTGAAGCGGGGGGACCCAATGAGCAGTTCTTC. Its protein product is CASSEAGGPNEQFF. The V call is TRBV2, the J call TRBJ2-1; possibly TRBD2 for D (6 bases). Trimming pared 0 bases from V and 6 bases from J, leaving 9 bases between. CDR1 is SNHLY and CDR2 is FYNNEI in the germline V gene. The CDR3 totals 14 residues.

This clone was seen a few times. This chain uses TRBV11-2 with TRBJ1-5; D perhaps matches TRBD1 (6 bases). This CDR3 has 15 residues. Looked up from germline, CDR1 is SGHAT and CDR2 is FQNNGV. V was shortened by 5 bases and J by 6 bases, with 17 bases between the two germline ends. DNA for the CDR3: TGTGCCAGCAGCCCCTCGCGGGGGCGGGGTCAGCCCCAGCATTTT. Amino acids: CASSPSRGRGQPQHF.

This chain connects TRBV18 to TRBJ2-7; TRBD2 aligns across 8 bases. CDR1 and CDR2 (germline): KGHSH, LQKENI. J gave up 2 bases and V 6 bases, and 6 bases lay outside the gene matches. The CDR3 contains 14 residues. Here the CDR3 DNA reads TGTGCCAGCTCTCGGGAGGGGGGAACCTACGAGCAGTACTTC. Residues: CASSREGGTYEQYF.

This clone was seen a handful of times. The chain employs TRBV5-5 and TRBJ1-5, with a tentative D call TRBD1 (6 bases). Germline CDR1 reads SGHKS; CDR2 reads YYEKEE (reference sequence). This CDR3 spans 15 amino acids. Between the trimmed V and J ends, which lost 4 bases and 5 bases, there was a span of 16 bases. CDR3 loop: CASSTGPGGHQPQHF. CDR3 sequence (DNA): TGTGCCAGCAGCACTGGGCCGGGGGGCCATCAGCCCCAGCATTTT.

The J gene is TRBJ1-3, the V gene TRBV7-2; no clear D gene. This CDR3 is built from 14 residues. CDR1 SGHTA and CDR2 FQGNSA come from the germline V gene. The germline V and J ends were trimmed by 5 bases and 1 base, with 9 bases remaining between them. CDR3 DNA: TGTGCCAGCAGCCCCAAGACATCTGGAAACACCATATATTTT. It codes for CASSPKTSGNTIYF. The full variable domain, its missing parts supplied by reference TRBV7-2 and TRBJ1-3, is GAGVSQSPSNKVTEKGKDVELRCDPISGHTALYWYRQSLGQGLEFLIYFQGNSAPDKSGLPSDRFSAERTGGSVSTLTIQRTQQEDSAVYLCASSPKTSGNTIYFGEGSWLTVV.

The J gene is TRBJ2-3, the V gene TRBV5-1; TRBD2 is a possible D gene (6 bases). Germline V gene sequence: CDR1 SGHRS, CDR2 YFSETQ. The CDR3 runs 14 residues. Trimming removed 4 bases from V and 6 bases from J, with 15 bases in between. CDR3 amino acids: CASSGGPGVDTQYF. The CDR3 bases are TGCGCCAGCAGCGGAGGTCCGGGAGTGGATACGCAGTATTTT.

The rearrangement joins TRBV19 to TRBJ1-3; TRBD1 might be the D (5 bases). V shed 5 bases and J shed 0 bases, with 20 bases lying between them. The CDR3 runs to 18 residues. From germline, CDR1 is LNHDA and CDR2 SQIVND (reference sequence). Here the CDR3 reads CASSPGHQKYNSGNTIYF. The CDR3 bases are TGTGCCAGTAGTCCCGGACACCAGAAGTACAACTCTGGAAACACCATATATTTT.

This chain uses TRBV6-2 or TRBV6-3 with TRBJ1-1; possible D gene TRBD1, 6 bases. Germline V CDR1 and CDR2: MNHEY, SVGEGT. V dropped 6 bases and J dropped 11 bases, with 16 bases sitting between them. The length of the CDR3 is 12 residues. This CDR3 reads CASSIQGLRAFF. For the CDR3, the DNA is TGTGCCAGCAGCATTCAGGGGCTGCGGGCTTTCTTT.

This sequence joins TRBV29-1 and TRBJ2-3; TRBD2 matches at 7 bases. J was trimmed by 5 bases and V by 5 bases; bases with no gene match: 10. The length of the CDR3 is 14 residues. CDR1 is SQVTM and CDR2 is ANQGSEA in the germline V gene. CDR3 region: CSVNDLGREDTQYF. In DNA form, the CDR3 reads TGCAGCGTTAACGACTTGGGGAGGGAAGATACGCAGTATTTT.

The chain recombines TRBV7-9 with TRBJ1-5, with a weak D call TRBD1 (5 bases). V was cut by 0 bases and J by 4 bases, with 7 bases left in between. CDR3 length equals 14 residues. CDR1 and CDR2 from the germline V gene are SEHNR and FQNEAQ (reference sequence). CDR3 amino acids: CASSLAGDNQPQHF. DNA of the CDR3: TGTGCCAGCAGCTTAGCAGGGGATAATCAGCCCCAGCATTTT.

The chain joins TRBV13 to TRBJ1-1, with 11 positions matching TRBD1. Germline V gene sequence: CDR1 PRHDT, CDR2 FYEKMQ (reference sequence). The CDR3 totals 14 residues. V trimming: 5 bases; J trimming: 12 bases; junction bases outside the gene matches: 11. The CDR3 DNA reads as TGTGCCAGCAGCCGCCGGACAGGGGGCGTTAGAACTTTCTTT. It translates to CASSRRTGGVRTFF.

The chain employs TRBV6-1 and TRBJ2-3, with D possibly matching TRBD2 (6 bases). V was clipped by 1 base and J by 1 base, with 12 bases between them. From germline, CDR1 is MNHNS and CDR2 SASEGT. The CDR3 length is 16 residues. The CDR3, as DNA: TGTGCCAGCAGTGAAGGGGTGGGAGGAGGCACAGATACGCAGTATTTT. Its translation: CASSEGVGGGTDTQYF.

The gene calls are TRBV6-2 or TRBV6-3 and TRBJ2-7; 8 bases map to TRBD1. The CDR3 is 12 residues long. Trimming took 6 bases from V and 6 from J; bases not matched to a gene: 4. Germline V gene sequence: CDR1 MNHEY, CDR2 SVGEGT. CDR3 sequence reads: CASSLDRGEQYF. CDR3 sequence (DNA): TGTGCCAGCAGCCTCGACAGGGGCGAGCAGTACTTC.

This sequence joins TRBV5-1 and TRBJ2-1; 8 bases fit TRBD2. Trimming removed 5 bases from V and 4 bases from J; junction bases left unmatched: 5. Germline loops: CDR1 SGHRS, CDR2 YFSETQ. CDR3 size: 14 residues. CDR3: CASRITGGYNEQFF. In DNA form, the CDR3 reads TGCGCCAGCAGAATTACGGGAGGGTACAATGAGCAGTTCTTC.

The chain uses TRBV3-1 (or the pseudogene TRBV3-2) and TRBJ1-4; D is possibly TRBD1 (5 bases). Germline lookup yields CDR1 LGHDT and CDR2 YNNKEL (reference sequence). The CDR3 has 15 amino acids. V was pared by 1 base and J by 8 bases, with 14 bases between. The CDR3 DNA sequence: TGTGCCAGCAGCCAAGCCCCAGGGTATGGCGAAAAACTGTTTTTT. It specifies CASSQAPGYGEKLFF.

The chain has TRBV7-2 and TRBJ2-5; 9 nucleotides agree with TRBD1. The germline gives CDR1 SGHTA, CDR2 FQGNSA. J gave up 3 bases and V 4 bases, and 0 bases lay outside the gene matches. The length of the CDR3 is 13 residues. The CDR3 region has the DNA TGTGCCAGCAGCTGGACAGGGGAAGAGACCCAGTACTTC. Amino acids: CASSWTGEETQYF.

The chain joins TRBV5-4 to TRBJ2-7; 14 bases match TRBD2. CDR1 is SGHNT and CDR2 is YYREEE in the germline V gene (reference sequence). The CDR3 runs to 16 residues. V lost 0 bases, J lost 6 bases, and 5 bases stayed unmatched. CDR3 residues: CASSLGGLAGVSEQYF. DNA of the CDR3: TGTGCCAGCAGCTTGGGGGGACTAGCGGGAGTATCCGAGCAGTACTTC. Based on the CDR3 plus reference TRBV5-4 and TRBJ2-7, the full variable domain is ETGVTQSPTHLIKTRGQQVTLRCSSQSGHNTVSWYQQALGQGPQFIFQYYREEENGRGNFPPRFSGLQFPNYSSELNVNALELDDSALYLCASSLGGLAGVSEQYFGPGTRLTVT.

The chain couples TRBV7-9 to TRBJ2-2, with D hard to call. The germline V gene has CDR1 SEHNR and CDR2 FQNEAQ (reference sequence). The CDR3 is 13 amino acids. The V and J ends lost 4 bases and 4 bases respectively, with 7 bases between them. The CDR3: CASSSTATGELFF. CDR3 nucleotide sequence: TGTGCCAGCAGCTCAACAGCCACCGGGGAGCTGTTTTTT.

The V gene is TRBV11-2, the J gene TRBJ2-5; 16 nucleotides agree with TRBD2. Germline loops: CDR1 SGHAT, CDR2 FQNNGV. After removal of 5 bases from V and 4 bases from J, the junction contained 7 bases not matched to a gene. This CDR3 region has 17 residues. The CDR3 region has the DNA TGTGCCAGCAGCCAAGGGACTAGCGGGAGGGGACTAGAGACCCAGTACTTC. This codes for CASSQGTSGRGLETQYF.